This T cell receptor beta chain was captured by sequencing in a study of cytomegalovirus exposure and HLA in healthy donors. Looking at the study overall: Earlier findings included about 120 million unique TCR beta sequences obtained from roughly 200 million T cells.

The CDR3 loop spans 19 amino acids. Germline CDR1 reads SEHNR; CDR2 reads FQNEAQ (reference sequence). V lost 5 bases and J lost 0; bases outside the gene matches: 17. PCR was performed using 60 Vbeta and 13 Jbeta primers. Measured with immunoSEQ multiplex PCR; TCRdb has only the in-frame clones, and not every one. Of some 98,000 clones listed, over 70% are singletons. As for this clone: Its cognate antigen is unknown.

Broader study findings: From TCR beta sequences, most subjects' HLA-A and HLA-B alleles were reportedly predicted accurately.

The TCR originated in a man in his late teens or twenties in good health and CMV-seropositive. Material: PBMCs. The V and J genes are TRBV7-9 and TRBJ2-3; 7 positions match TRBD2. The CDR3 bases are TGTGCCAGCAGCACTAGCGTTTGGGGGGACTCCTCTAGCACAGATACGCAGTATTTT. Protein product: CASSTSVWGDSSSTDTQYF.